Listed here are 8 T cell receptor beta chains from one sample, sequenced in a study of blood T cell repertoires in COVID-19. The method was immunoSEQ multiplex PCR; TCRdb's version includes in-frame clones alone and lacks a portion of them. The table records over 350,000 clones, more than 85% of them present only once. The source material was peripheral blood. The receptor set was obtained from a woman aged 30 to 39 with acute or convalescent COVID-19.

The chain recombines TRBV6-5 with TRBJ2-7, with D tentatively TRBD2 (6 bases). The germline V gene encodes CDR1 MNHEY and CDR2 SVGAGI. The CDR3 covers 12 residues. The V end lost 7 bases, the J end lost 4 bases, and 11 bases lay between the germline ends. The CDR3, as DNA: TGTGCCAGCACGGAGGGTAGGTACGAGCAGTACTTC. Translation gives CASTEGRYEQYF.

The V gene is TRBV27, the J gene TRBJ1-5, with a tentative D call TRBD1 (5 bases). V was trimmed by 3 bases and J by 5 bases, leaving 11 bases between them. Germline CDR1 reads MNHEY; CDR2 reads SMNVEV (reference sequence). The CDR3 has 14 residues. CDR3 loop: CASSLGQDHQPQHF. Written as DNA, the CDR3 is TGTGCCAGCAGTTTGGGGCAGGATCATCAGCCCCAGCATTTT.

This chain links TRBV11-2 with TRBJ1-3; no definite D call. There are 17 residues in the CDR3. Germline lookup yields CDR1 SGHAT and CDR2 FQNNGV. With 5 bases removed from V and 0 bases from J, the gap between germline ends came to 17 bases. The CDR3 sequence is CASSPLRGKSSGNTIYF. CDR3 nucleotide sequence: TGTGCCAGCAGCCCCCTCCGCGGAAAAAGCTCTGGAAACACCATATATTTT.

This rearrangement joins TRBV16 to TRBJ2-7; D perhaps matches TRBD2 (6 bases). The CDR3 length is 13 residues. The ends were cut back, 5 bases at V and 2 bases at J, with 10 bases in the middle. CDR1 and CDR2 from the germline V gene are KGHSY and FQNENV. This CDR3 is CASSSGGAYEQYF. CDR3 coding DNA: TGTGCCAGCAGCTCAGGAGGGGCCTACGAGCAGTACTTC. Full variable domain (missing parts from reference TRBV16 and TRBJ2-7): GEEVAQTPKHLVRGEGQKAKLYCAPIKGHSYVFWYQQVLKNEFKFLISFQNENVFDETGMPKERFSAKCLPNSPCSLEIQATKLEDSAVYFCASSSGGAYEQYFGPGTRLTVT.

A single count supports this clone. The J gene is TRBJ2-3, the V gene TRBV1; the table calls TRBD2, which could not be checked here. TRBV1 is a listed pseudogene. The CDR3 is made up of 18 amino acids. The CDR3 reads CTSSHGLAGGSSTDTQYF. CDR3 nucleotides: TGCACCAGCAGCCACGGGCTAGCGGGGGGGTCAAGCACAGATACGCAGTATTTT.

This clone has at least ten counts. This chain uses TRBV30 with TRBJ1-2, with no clear D. Germline V gene lookup returns CDR1 GTSNPN and CDR2 SVGIG (reference sequence). V was pared by 2 bases and J by 6 bases, with 7 bases between. This CDR3 has 11 residues. The CDR3 nucleotides read TGTGCCTGGAGTACTTTGGATGGCTACACCTTC. This codes for CAWSTLDGYTF.

The rearrangement links TRBV20-1 to TRBJ1-2; D is ambiguous. The CDR3 is made up of 11 amino acids. V was pared by 6 bases and J by 1 base, with 6 bases between. CDR1 is DFQATT and CDR2 is SNEGSKA in the germline V gene (reference sequence). CDR3 DNA: TGCAGTGCCTCCAGTAACTATGGCTACACCTTC. Translation gives CSASSNYGYTF.

The chain joins TRBV12-3 or TRBV12-4 to TRBJ1-1; tentatively, D is TRBD1 (5 bases). The V end was cut by 5 bases, the J end by 8 bases, with 12 bases between. The CDR3 runs to 12 residues. The CDR3 nucleotides read TGTGCCAGCAGTACGACAGTGGGGGAAGCTTTCTTT. Translation: CASSTTVGEAFF.